The 10 T cell receptor beta chains reported below all come from one sample, sequenced in a study of shared clonotypes between healthy human individuals (dated by TCRdb to 2018 to 2020). The library was generated by the immunoSEQ multiplex PCR assay. TCRdb stores this immuneACCESS table with in-frame sequences only. Part of the clones is absent; in the studies checked, under half of the shortfall reflects unresolved V genes, and no reason is known for the rest. The sample table lists approximately 2.3 million clones, over 90% of them with a count of one. The ten largest clones take up 0.35% to 0.5% of the sample. Sequenced sample: naive CD4+ T cells from PBMCs. According to the study, the label for this sample's cell subset or site signals: CD45RA+ positively selected. The receptors shown here come from a man aged 18 to 30 in good health. Some clones in this sample may be carry-over from other donors' samples.

This chain connects TRBV4-1 to TRBJ2-5; 8 nucleotides align to TRBD1. In germline, CDR1 is MGHRA, CDR2 YSYEKL. J gave up 5 bases and V 4 bases, and 6 bases lay outside the gene matches. The CDR3 consists of 14 residues. The CDR3 region has the DNA TGCGCCAGCAGCCCCGAGGGACAGGCGGAGACCCAGTACTTC. Its protein product is CASSPEGQAETQYF.

This clone has just one count. The chain links TRBV5-1 to TRBJ1-2, with D possibly matching TRBD1 (5 bases). Germline assignment: CDR1 SGHRS and CDR2 YFSETQ. Trimming took off 1 base at V and 1 base at J, with 11 bases between the two ends. The CDR3 is made up of 15 amino acids. For the CDR3, the DNA is TGCGCCAGCAGCTTGATGCAGGGCGGTAACTATGGCTACACCTTC. Translated: CASSLMQGGNYGYTF.

In DNA form, the CDR3 reads TGTGCCAGCAGTAACAGGGCAGAGACCCAGTACTTC. It is translated as CASSNRAETQYF. The V call is TRBV28, the J call TRBJ2-5; D may be TRBD1 (6 bases). The CDR3 is 12 amino acids. CDR1 and CDR2 from the germline V gene are MDHEN and SYDVKM. The V and J ends lost 5 bases and 4 bases respectively, with 8 bases between them.

The chain employs TRBV9 and TRBJ2-2; TRBD2 matches 12 bases. V was clipped by 3 bases and J by 4 bases; unmatched bases: 7. Germline CDR1 is SGDLS and CDR2 is YYNGEE. This CDR3 has 17 residues. The CDR3 nucleotides read TGTGCCAGCAGCGCCTCAGGACTAGCGGGAATCACCGGGGAGCTGTTTTTT. It codes for CASSASGLAGITGELFF.

The V and J genes are TRBV7-6 and TRBJ2-2; TRBD1 might be the D (7 bases). The V and J ends lost 5 bases and 7 bases respectively, with 17 bases between them. CDR3 length: 15 amino acids. Germline CDR1 is SGHVS and CDR2 is FNYEAQ. CDR3 region: CASSPRGLEGGELFF. Written as DNA, the CDR3 is TGTGCCAGCAGCCCGAGGGGGCTGGAGGGCGGGGAGCTGTTTTTT.

This clone was observed a single time. The chain employs TRBV5-1 and TRBJ2-3; D is uncertain. The length of the CDR3 is 18 residues. Trimming cost V 1 base and J 4 bases, with 22 bases left between them. Germline CDR1 reads SGHRS; CDR2 reads YFSETQ. The DNA for the CDR3 is TGCGCCAGCAGCTTGCTCTCCACGGGTGTCTTTGCAGCAGATACGCAGTATTTT. Translating gives CASSLLSTGVFAADTQYF.

This clone was recorded once. This sequence joins TRBV18 and TRBJ1-1; 8 nucleotides line up with TRBD1. CDR3 length: 17 amino acids. V gave up 2 bases and J gave up 6 bases; unmatched junction bases: 14. CDR1 and CDR2 from the germline V gene are KGHSH and LQKENI. The CDR3: CASSPLSAGGAGSEAFF. The CDR3 DNA reads as TGTGCCAGCTCACCATTATCTGCAGGGGGCGCGGGTTCTGAAGCTTTCTTT.

This chain uses TRBV5-5 with TRBJ2-2; D gene uncertain. The CDR3 loop spans 14 amino acids. The germline gives CDR1 SGHKS, CDR2 YYEKEE (reference sequence). Trimming pared 3 bases from V and 5 bases from J, leaving 11 bases between. CDR3 nucleotides: TGTGCCAGCAGCTACGGGCCTACGACCGGGGAGCTGTTTTTT. It encodes CASSYGPTTGELFF. Full variable domain (rest looked up from reference TRBV5-5 and TRBJ2-2): DAGVTQSPTHLIKTRGQQVTLRCSPISGHKSVSWYQQVLGQGPQFIFQYYEKEERGRGNFPDRFSARQFPNYSSELNVNALLLGDSALYLCASSYGPTTGELFFGEGSRLTVL.

This chain joins TRBV30 and TRBJ2-7; 7 positions match TRBD1. CDR3 length equals 16 residues. Unmatched junction bases numbered 11, after V lost 0 bases and J lost 3 bases. CDR1 is GTSNPN, CDR2 SVGIG, per germline (reference sequence). CDR3 in amino acids: CAWSVPSRTGSYEQYF. The CDR3 DNA is TGTGCCTGGAGTGTCCCCTCCCGGACAGGTAGCTACGAGCAGTACTTC.

The CDR3 coding sequence is TGTGCCTGGGGACAGGGGGATACGCAGTATTTT. Residues: CAWGQGDTQYF. The chain uses TRBV30 and TRBJ2-3; 9 bases agree with TRBD1. The V gene end was trimmed by 5 bases and the J gene end by 6 bases; junction bases not matched to a gene: 0. Germline assignment: CDR1 GTSNPN and CDR2 SVGIG (reference sequence). The CDR3 consists of 11 residues. Filled out from reference TRBV30 and TRBJ2-3, the complete variable domain reads SQTIHQWPATLVQPVGSPLSLECTVEGTSNPNLYWYRQAAGRGLQLLFYSVGIGQISSEVPQNLSASRPQDRQFILSSKKLLLSDSGFYLCAWGQGDTQYFGPGTRLTVL.